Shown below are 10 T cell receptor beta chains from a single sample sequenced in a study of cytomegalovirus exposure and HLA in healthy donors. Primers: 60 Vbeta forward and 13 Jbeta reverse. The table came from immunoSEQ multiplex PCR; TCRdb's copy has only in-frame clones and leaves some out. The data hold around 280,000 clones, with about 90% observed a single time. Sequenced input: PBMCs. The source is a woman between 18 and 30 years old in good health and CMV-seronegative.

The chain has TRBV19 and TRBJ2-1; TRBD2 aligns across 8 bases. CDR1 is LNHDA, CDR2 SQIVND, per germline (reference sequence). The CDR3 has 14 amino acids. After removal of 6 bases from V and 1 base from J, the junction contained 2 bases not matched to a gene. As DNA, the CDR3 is TGTGCCAGTAGCGGGGGGGGATCCTACAATGAGCAGTTCTTC. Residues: CASSGGGSYNEQFF.

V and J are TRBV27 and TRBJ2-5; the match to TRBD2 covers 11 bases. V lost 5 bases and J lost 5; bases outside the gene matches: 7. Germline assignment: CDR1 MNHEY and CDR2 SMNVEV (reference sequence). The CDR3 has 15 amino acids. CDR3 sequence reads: CASSQTSGGGETQYF. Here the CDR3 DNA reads TGTGCCAGCAGTCAAACTAGCGGGGGAGGCGAGACCCAGTACTTC.

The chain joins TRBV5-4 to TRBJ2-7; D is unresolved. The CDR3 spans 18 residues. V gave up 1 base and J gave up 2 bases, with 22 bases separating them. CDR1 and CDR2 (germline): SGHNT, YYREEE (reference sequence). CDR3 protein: CASSLSLGLRGVAYEQYF. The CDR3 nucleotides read TGTGCCAGCAGCTTGTCACTCGGCCTCCGCGGAGTGGCCTACGAGCAGTACTTC.

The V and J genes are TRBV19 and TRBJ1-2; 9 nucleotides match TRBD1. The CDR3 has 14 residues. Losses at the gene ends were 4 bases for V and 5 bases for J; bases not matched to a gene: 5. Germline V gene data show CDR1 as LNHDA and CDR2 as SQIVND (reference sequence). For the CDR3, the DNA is TGTGCCAGTAGTACCCGACAGGGGGGATATGGCTACACCTTC. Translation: CASSTRQGGYGYTF.

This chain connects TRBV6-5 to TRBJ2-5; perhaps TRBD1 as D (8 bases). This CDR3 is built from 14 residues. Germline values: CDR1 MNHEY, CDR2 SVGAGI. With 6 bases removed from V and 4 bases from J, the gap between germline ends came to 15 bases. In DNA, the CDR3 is TGTGCCAGCAGGCCACAGGGGGAGGGAGAGACCCAGTACTTC. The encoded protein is CASRPQGEGETQYF.

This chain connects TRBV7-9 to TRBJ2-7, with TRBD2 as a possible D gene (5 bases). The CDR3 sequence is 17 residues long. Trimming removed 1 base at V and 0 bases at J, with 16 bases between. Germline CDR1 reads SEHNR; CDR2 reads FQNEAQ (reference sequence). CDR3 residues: CASSLEILSGFSYEQYF. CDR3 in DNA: TGTGCCAGCAGCTTAGAAATTTTATCGGGGTTCTCCTACGAGCAGTACTTC.

In nucleotides, the CDR3 is TGTGCCAGCAGCTTAGGGGCAGGTTTCACAGATACGCAGTATTTT. As protein: CASSLGAGFTDTQYF. The chain links TRBV7-6 to TRBJ2-3; no reliable D call. This CDR3 has 15 residues. The V gene lost 1 base and the J gene lost 2 bases, with 10 bases spanning the gap. CDR1 and CDR2 (germline): SGHVS, FNYEAQ.

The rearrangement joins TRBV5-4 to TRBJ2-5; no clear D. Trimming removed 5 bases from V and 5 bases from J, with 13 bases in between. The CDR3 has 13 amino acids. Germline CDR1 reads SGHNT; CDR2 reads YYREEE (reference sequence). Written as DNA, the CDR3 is TGTGCCAGCAGACTGACTCTTGCGGAGACCCAGTACTTC. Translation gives CASRLTLAETQYF.

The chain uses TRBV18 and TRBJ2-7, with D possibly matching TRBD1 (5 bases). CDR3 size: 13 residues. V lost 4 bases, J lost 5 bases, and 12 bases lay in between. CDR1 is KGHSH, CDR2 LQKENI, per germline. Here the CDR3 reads CASSRGRGDEQYF. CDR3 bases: TGTGCCAGCTCACGGGGTAGGGGTGACGAGCAGTACTTC.

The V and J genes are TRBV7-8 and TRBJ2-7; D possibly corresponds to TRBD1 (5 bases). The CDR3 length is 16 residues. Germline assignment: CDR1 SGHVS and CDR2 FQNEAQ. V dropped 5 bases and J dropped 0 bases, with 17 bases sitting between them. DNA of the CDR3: TGTGCCAGCAGCCCATTACCGACAGTTACCTCCTACGAGCAGTACTTC. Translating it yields CASSPLPTVTSYEQYF.